A single sample is the source of the 19 T cell receptor beta chains below, sequenced in a study of beta chain features in type 1 diabetes. Findings of the study overall: TCRB CDR3s were moderately but significantly shorter in Type 1 diabetes patients in all four CD4+ subsets.

Every isolated RNA sample was fully reverse transcribed, so sequencing captured expressed TCRB transcripts. Measured with immunoSEQ multiplex PCR; TCRdb has only the in-frame clones, and not every one. The sample records around 160,000 clones, approximately 10% being singletons. These receptors have no identified antigens. The source material was central memory CD4+ T cells from blood. The receptor source for this set is a woman under 40 with type 1 diabetes.

This clone was recorded a few times. The rearrangement links TRBV19 to TRBJ1-5, with a weak D call TRBD1 (6 bases). V was trimmed by 5 bases and J by 6 bases, leaving 17 bases between them. The CDR3 spans 15 residues. Germline V gives CDR1 LNHDA, CDR2 SQIVND (reference sequence). This chain's CDR3 is CASSGGAGAGQPQHF. In nucleotides, the CDR3 is TGTGCCAGTAGTGGGGGTGCAGGGGCAGGTCAGCCCCAGCATTTT.

This clone was seen more than once but under ten times. The J gene is TRBJ2-1, the V gene TRBV5-6; 10 bases line up with TRBD2. The CDR3 has 14 residues. V was pared by 7 bases and J by 4 bases, with 5 bases of the junction left unmatched. Per germline, CDR1 SGHDT and CDR2 YYEEEE. The CDR3 DNA is TGTGCCAGCCATGGACTAGCGGCTTACAATGAGCAGTTCTTC. It yields the protein CASHGLAAYNEQFF. Combining the CDR3 with reference TRBV5-6 and TRBJ2-1 gives the whole variable domain DAGVTQSPTHLIKTRGQQVTLRCSPKSGHDTVSWYQQALGQGPQFIFQYYEEEERQRGNFPDRFSGHQFPNYSSELNVNALLLGDSALYLCASHGLAAYNEQFFGPGTRLTVL.

V and J are TRBV9 and TRBJ1-3, with a tentative D call TRBD1 (6 bases). CDR1 and CDR2 from the germline V gene are SGDLS and YYNGEE. The V gene lost 2 bases and the J gene lost 8 bases, with 11 bases spanning the gap. This CDR3 is built from 13 residues. CDR3 loop: CASSVRGPDTIYF. CDR3 DNA: TGTGCCAGCAGCGTCAGGGGTCCGGACACCATATATTTT.

This chain joins TRBV11-2 and TRBJ2-7, with D possibly TRBD2 on 6 matching bases. Looked up from germline, CDR1 is SGHAT and CDR2 is FQNNGV. V lost 2 bases to trimming and J lost 4 bases, with 15 bases between them. This CDR3 has 15 amino acids. CDR3 residues: CASSLRRGLYYEQYF. In DNA form, the CDR3 reads TGTGCCAGCAGCTTACGGCGGGGACTCTATTACGAGCAGTACTTC.

The V gene is TRBV29-1, the J gene TRBJ2-4, with 9 bases that match TRBD1. The V gene end was trimmed by 7 bases and the J gene end by 4 bases; junction bases not matched to a gene: 11. The CDR3 spans 15 residues. CDR1 SQVTM and CDR2 ANQGSEA come from the germline V gene. CDR3 protein: CSAAEGQGLKNIQYF. In DNA, the CDR3 is TGCAGCGCTGCAGAGGGACAGGGTTTGAAAAACATTCAGTACTTC.

The chain recombines TRBV4-2 with TRBJ2-2, with D unresolved. Germline V CDR1 and CDR2: LGHNA, YNFKEQ. CDR3 length equals 12 residues. V lost 6 bases and J lost 1, with 3 bases in between. The chain's CDR3 is CASRRNTGELFF. CDR3 DNA sequence: TGTGCCAGCAGGAGGAACACCGGGGAGCTGTTTTTT.

The chain links TRBV4-2 to TRBJ2-2; 8 nucleotides agree with TRBD2. The germline gives CDR1 LGHNA, CDR2 YNFKEQ. The CDR3 runs to 18 residues. The ends lost 0 bases at V and 6 bases at J; junction bases unmatched: 12. Written as DNA, the CDR3 is TGTGCCAGCAGCCAAGATCCTTGGGGACTAGAATTCCCCGGGGAGCTGTTTTTT. This sequence encodes CASSQDPWGLEFPGELFF.

With respect to this clone: Other nucleotide sequences in the sample specify the same CDR3. DNA for the CDR3: TGTGCCAGCAGTGAACAGGGTGACTATGGCTACACCTTC. Translating gives CASSEQGDYGYTF. The chain is built from TRBV2 and TRBJ1-2, with a possible D match to TRBD1 (5 bases). The V end lost 2 bases, the J end lost 3 bases, and 7 bases lay between the germline ends. The CDR3 contains 13 residues. The germline CDR1 and CDR2 sequences are SNHLY and FYNNEI.

This chain joins TRBV5-1 and TRBJ2-2, with 7 bases aligning to TRBD2. The CDR3 is made up of 15 amino acids. Germline V lookup: CDR1 SGHRS, CDR2 YFSETQ. V lost 0 bases, J lost 14 bases, and 13 bases stayed unmatched. The chain's CDR3 is CASSLAGLVGTFLFF. In DNA form, the CDR3 reads TGCGCCAGCAGCTTGGCCGGACTAGTTGGAACATTCCTGTTTTTT.

To note about this clone: At one end the junction does not follow the germline gene, possibly because of a read error. V gene TRBV7-7 combines with J gene TRBJ2-7, with 12 positions matching TRBD1. Germline V CDR1 and CDR2: SSHAT, FNYEAQ (reference sequence). This CDR3 region has 14 residues. CDR3: CASSTGQGAGEQYF. In DNA form, the CDR3 reads TGTGCTAGCAGCACGGGACAGGGGGCTGGCGAGCAGTACTTC.

This clone occurred many times. The chain is built from TRBV29-1 and TRBJ2-7, with a weak D call TRBD1 (5 bases). V lost 7 bases and J lost 7, with 14 bases in between. The CDR3 has 11 amino acids. Germline V gene data show CDR1 as SQVTM and CDR2 as ANQGSEA. CDR3 coding DNA: TGCAGCGCCCCGACGACAGCAGAGCAGTACTTC. Its translation is CSAPTTAEQYF.

This clone was picked up a small number of times. The chain uses TRBV5-1 and TRBJ2-5; 9 bases align to TRBD2. The CDR3 extends over 16 amino acids. Germline CDR1 SGHRS, CDR2 YFSETQ. With V trimmed by 4 bases and J by 5 bases, 12 bases remained unmatched. CDR3 in DNA: TGCGCCAGCAGCACTTCTAGCGGGGTCACCGTGGAGACCCAGTACTTC. It specifies CASSTSSGVTVETQYF.

This clone was counted between two and nine times. The rearrangement uses TRBV5-1 and TRBJ2-1; 7 nucleotides line up with TRBD2. V trimming: 4 bases; J trimming: 8 bases; junction bases outside the gene matches: 15. The CDR3 is made up of 16 amino acids. Germline lookup yields CDR1 SGHRS and CDR2 YFSETQ. The CDR3 is CASSHSGTRGVDEQFF. The CDR3 DNA reads as TGCGCCAGCAGCCACTCCGGGACTCGGGGGGTGGATGAGCAGTTCTTC.

The chain recombines TRBV2 with TRBJ2-7; no clear D. This CDR3 comprises 14 residues. The V and J ends lost 6 bases and 0 bases respectively, with 12 bases between them. The germline gives CDR1 SNHLY, CDR2 FYNNEI. The CDR3 spells CASRLDWSSYEQYF. In DNA form, the CDR3 reads TGTGCCAGCAGGCTCGACTGGAGCTCCTACGAGCAGTACTTC.

The count of this clone is one. The chain uses TRBV11-3 and TRBJ2-1, with TRBD2 as a possible D gene (6 bases). V was shortened by 1 base and J by 3 bases, with 10 bases between the two germline ends. The CDR3 runs 15 residues. Germline V gene lookup returns CDR1 SGHNT and CDR2 YENEEA. The CDR3 region has the DNA TGTGCCAGCAGCTTAGCTAACGGGGGCTACAATGAGCAGTTCTTC. Translating gives CASSLANGGYNEQFF.

J is TRBJ1-4 and V is TRBV7-9, with a weak D call TRBD1 (5 bases). The length of the CDR3 is 14 residues. V was pared by 2 bases and J by 3 bases, with 7 bases between. Germline CDR1 is SEHNR and CDR2 is FQNEAQ (reference sequence). This CDR3 reads CASSLLGANEKLFF. CDR3 bases: TGTGCCAGCAGCTTACTAGGGGCTAATGAAAAACTGTTTTTT. Full variable domain (outside the CDR3, taken from reference TRBV7-9 and TRBJ1-4): DTGVSQNPRHKITKRGQNVTFRCDPISEHNRLYWYRQTLGQGPEFLTYFQNEAQLEKSRLLSDRFSAERPKGSFSTLEIQRTEQGDSAMYLCASSLLGANEKLFFGSGTQLSVL.

This clone has only a few counts. V and J are TRBV30 and TRBJ2-3; 10 bases are a match to TRBD2. Trimming cost V 3 bases and J 9 bases; bases outside gene matches: 3. The CDR3 consists of 12 residues. The V gene's germline CDR1 is GTSNPN and CDR2 SVGIG (reference sequence). CDR3 sequence (DNA): TGTGCCTGGAGCACTAGCGGGGTGACGCAGTATTTT. It specifies CAWSTSGVTQYF.

This chain links TRBV2 with TRBJ1-3, with 7 nucleotides matching TRBD1. V shed 6 bases and J 0 bases; nucleotides not matched to a gene: 5. Germline CDR1 is SNHLY and CDR2 is FYNNEI. The CDR3 covers 15 residues. The CDR3 DNA reads TGTGCCAGCAGGTTGACAGGGAGCTCTGGAAACACCATATATTTT. This codes for CASRLTGSSGNTIYF.

V gene TRBV10-3 combines with J gene TRBJ1-5, with 8 bases aligning to TRBD1. V was pared by 6 bases and J by 7 bases, with 5 bases of the junction left unmatched. This CDR3 region has 13 residues. CDR1 ENHRY and CDR2 SYGVKD come from the germline V gene. CDR3 amino acids: CAIRQGEGQPQHF. In DNA form, the CDR3 reads TGTGCCATCAGACAGGGGGAAGGCCAGCCCCAGCATTTT.